The next 11 T cell receptor beta chains were all read from a single sample in a study of blood T cell repertoires in COVID-19 (TCRdb year 2020). Library construction relied on the immunoSEQ multiplex PCR assay. The clones in this table, taken by TCRdb from immuneACCESS, are in-frame only. Not every clone is retained; where verified, under half of the shortfall comes from an unresolved V gene, and the cause of the rest is unknown. This sample is represented by 200,000 to 300,000 clones; roughly 90% of them were singletons. The biggest ten clones account for just over 7% of the sample. The sequencing input was peripheral blood. These receptors were taken from a man aged 60 to 75 who had recovered from COVID-19.

The chain employs TRBV7-9 and TRBJ1-6; D is undetermined. CDR3 length: 13 residues. V gave up 2 bases and J gave up 8 bases, with 7 bases separating them. The germline CDR1 and CDR2 sequences are SEHNR and FQNEAQ (reference sequence). The chain's CDR3 is CASSLNRDSPLHF. CDR3 nucleotides: TGTGCCAGCAGCTTAAACAGAGATTCACCCCTCCACTTT.

The V and J genes are TRBV3-1 (or the pseudogene TRBV3-2) and TRBJ1-5; no firm D call. Germline V CDR1 and CDR2: LGHDT, YNNKEL (reference sequence). The V end was cut by 3 bases, the J end by 0 bases, with 6 bases between. The CDR3 totals 14 residues. The CDR3 DNA follows: TGTGCCAGCAGCCATTACAGTAGCAATCAGCCCCAGCATTTT. Amino acids: CASSHYSSNQPQHF.

This clone was found a few times. The chain is built from TRBV5-4 and TRBJ1-6, with a weak D call TRBD1 (6 bases). Germline values: CDR1 SGHNT, CDR2 YYREEE (reference sequence). The CDR3 sequence is 17 residues long. Trimming cost V 2 bases and J 0 bases, with 12 bases left between them. The CDR3 loop is CASSFSGGRSYNSPLHF. The DNA of the CDR3 is TGTGCCAGCAGCTTTAGCGGGGGCCGCTCCTATAATTCACCCCTCCACTTT.

This clone has only a few counts. J is TRBJ2-2 and V is TRBV7-2, with TRBD2 identical over 7 bases. There are 16 residues in the CDR3. Trimming cost V 0 bases and J 3 bases; bases outside gene matches: 4. Germline V gene data show CDR1 as SGHTA and CDR2 as FQGNSA. The CDR3 region is CASSLARGGDTGELFF. CDR3 DNA sequence: TGTGCCAGCAGCTTAGCTAGGGGAGGGGACACCGGGGAGCTGTTTTTT. Full variable domain (outside the CDR3, taken from reference TRBV7-2 and TRBJ2-2): GAGVSQSPSNKVTEKGKDVELRCDPISGHTALYWYRQSLGQGLEFLIYFQGNSAPDKSGLPSDRFSAERTGGSVSTLTIQRTQQEDSAVYLCASSLARGGDTGELFFGEGSRLTVL.

The chain links TRBV2 to TRBJ1-2; the match to TRBD1 covers 7 bases. Germline values: CDR1 SNHLY, CDR2 FYNNEI. The CDR3 length is 14 residues. V gave up 3 bases and J gave up 4 bases; unmatched junction bases: 5. CDR3 sequence (DNA): TGTGCCAGCAGTGATCAGGGGGTGAGCTATGGCTACACCTTC. This sequence encodes CASSDQGVSYGYTF.

There are a few counts of this clone. The chain joins TRBV4-1 to TRBJ2-2, with 8 nucleotides matching TRBD2. CDR1 MGHRA and CDR2 YSYEKL come from the germline V gene. V gave up 3 bases and J gave up 0 bases; unmatched junction bases: 3. This CDR3 is 16 amino acids long. Here the CDR3 DNA reads TGCGCCAGCAGCCAGCCGGGACTAGCGAACACCGGGGAGCTGTTTTTT. It encodes CASSQPGLANTGELFF.

The rearrangement uses TRBV6-6 and TRBJ2-1; 15 bases agree with TRBD2. V lost 4 bases, J lost 7 bases, and 2 bases stayed unmatched. The germline V gene has CDR1 MNHNY and CDR2 SVGAGI (reference sequence). The CDR3 length is 15 residues. As DNA, the CDR3 is TGTGCCAGCAGTTCGGGACTAGCGGGGGGTAATGAGCAGTTCTTC. It is translated as CASSSGLAGGNEQFF.

This clone was picked up one time. The chain recombines TRBV19 with TRBJ1-2; 8 bases fit TRBD1. V dropped 6 bases and J dropped 6; count of bases not matched to a gene: 9. The V gene's germline CDR1 is LNHDA and CDR2 SQIVND (reference sequence). This CDR3 comprises 14 residues. CDR3 nucleotides: TGTGCCAGTAGCTACAGGGGGTCAGGTAATGGCTACACCTTC. Residues: CASSYRGSGNGYTF.

The chain's CDR3 is CASTPFESNQPQHF. The CDR3 region has the DNA TGTGCCAGCACCCCCTTTGAGAGCAATCAGCCCCAGCATTTT. The chain combines TRBV7-9 with TRBJ1-5; D is ambiguous. CDR1 and CDR2 (germline): SEHNR, FQNEAQ (reference sequence). Trimming left V 7 bases short and J 1 base short, with 11 bases between. This CDR3 contains 14 residues.

V is TRBV18 and J is TRBJ2-7; TRBD2 is a possible D gene (5 bases). CDR1 is KGHSH, CDR2 LQKENI, per germline. The ends were cut back, 3 bases at V and 7 bases at J, with 10 bases in the middle. The CDR3 contains 12 residues. The DNA of the CDR3 is TGTGCCAGCTCACCGAGTTCGGGAGAGCAGTACTTC. It translates to CASSPSSGEQYF.

The V call is TRBV14, the J call TRBJ1-6; TRBD1 matches at 11 bases. The junction had 3 bases not matched to a gene; V was cut back by 6 bases and J by 5 bases. This CDR3 has 15 residues. Germline V gene sequence: CDR1 SGHDN, CDR2 FVKESK. CDR3 in DNA: TGTGCCAGCAGAAGGGGACAGGGGGATAATTCACCCCTCCACTTT. This sequence encodes CASRRGQGDNSPLHF. Supplemented by reference TRBV14 and TRBJ1-6, the full variable domain reads EAGVTQFPSHSVIEKGQTVTLRCDPISGHDNLYWYRRVMGKEIKFLLHFVKESKQDESGMPNNRFLAERTGGTYSTLKVQPAELEDSGVYFCASRRGQGDNSPLHFGNGTRLTVT.